The next 10 T cell receptor beta chains were all read from a single sample in a study of blood T cells in healthy people across ages. The authors ran a second PCR of about 6 to 11 cycles using a sample-barcoded 5' primer and a J-beta primer mix. In TCRdb, the 5' RACE reads were re-called with MiXCR into one record per CDR3 protein. The sample contains approximately 2,000,000 distinct CDR3 sequences, 30% to 40% of which appear only once. The specimen was blood. These receptors all come from a human donor in good health.

The V and J genes are TRBV12-3 or TRBV12-4 and TRBJ1-1, with D perhaps TRBD1 (6 bases). The CDR3 totals 14 residues. V lost 8 bases and J lost 3, with 16 bases in between. This chain's CDR3 is CASRPGVGYTEAFF. The CDR3 DNA follows: TGTGCCAGCCGACCAGGGGTAGGGTACACTGAAGCTTTCTTT.

This clonotype turned up a few times. CDR3 nucleotides: TGTGCCAGCAGCTCCCTTCGTTTGATCAACACTGAAGCTTTCTTT. It translates to CASSSLRLINTEAFF. This rearrangement joins TRBV7-9 to TRBJ1-1; D ambiguous. Trimming cost V 4 bases and J 2 bases, with 14 bases left between them. CDR1 SEHNR and CDR2 FQNEAQ come from the germline V gene (reference sequence). The CDR3 is 15 amino acids.

There are a few counts of this clonotype. The chain recombines TRBV29-1 with TRBJ1-1; 9 bases are a match to TRBD1. Unmatched junction bases numbered 3, after V lost 6 bases and J lost 1 base. Germline V gene lookup returns CDR1 SQVTM and CDR2 ANQGSEA. CDR3 length: 13 residues. Written as DNA, the CDR3 is TGCAGCGTAGGACAGGGGCGGAACACTGAAGCTTTCTTT. Its protein product is CSVGQGRNTEAFF. The full variable domain, completed using reference TRBV29-1 and TRBJ1-1, is SAVISQKPSRDICQRGTSLTIQCQVDSQVTMMFWYRQQPGQSLTLIATANQGSEATYESGFVIDKFPISRPNLTFSTLTVSNMSPEDSSIYLCSVGQGRNTEAFFGQGTRLTVV.

The chain carries TRBV12-3 or TRBV12-4 and TRBJ1-4; possibly TRBD1 for D (5 bases). The V gene lost 6 bases and the J gene lost 4 bases, with 15 bases spanning the gap. The CDR3 extends over 15 amino acids. The CDR3 sequence: CASSVTGRSNEKLFF. CDR3 in DNA: TGTGCCAGCAGCGTTACGGGACGGAGTAATGAAAAACTGTTTTTT.

The chain links TRBV20-1 to TRBJ2-7; D is tentatively TRBD1 or TRBD2 (5 bases each). CDR3 length: 14 residues. Per germline, CDR1 DFQATT and CDR2 SNEGSKA (reference sequence). Between the trimmed V and J ends, which lost 5 bases and 2 bases, there was a span of 16 bases. CDR3 nucleotides: TGCAGTGCTCTAGACCCTGGGGGTACCTACGAGCAGTACTTC. Amino acid sequence: CSALDPGGTYEQYF.

This clonotype was counted a few times. The rearrangement uses TRBV24-1 and TRBJ2-1; 8 positions match TRBD1. In germline, CDR1 is KGHDR, CDR2 SFDVKD. Germline trimming cut 9 bases from V and 8 bases from J; bases unmatched to any gene: 8. This CDR3 is 13 amino acids long. In DNA, the CDR3 is TGTGCCACCGCAGGGGGCTCTGAAGATGAGCAGTTCTTC. Translated, it gives CATAGGSEDEQFF.

There are a few counts of this clonotype. The chain employs TRBV12-3 or TRBV12-4 and TRBJ2-7; TRBD2 matches at 8 bases. After removal of 6 bases from V and 2 bases from J, the junction contained 9 bases not matched to a gene. The CDR3 runs 15 residues. CDR3 region: CASSKGLVGPYEQYF. As DNA, the CDR3 is TGTGCCAGCAGCAAGGGACTAGTCGGTCCCTACGAGCAGTACTTC.

J is TRBJ1-1 and V is TRBV6-5; D may be TRBD1 (5 bases). CDR1 and CDR2 (germline): MNHEY, SVGAGI. V lost 8 bases to trimming and J lost 12 bases, with 10 bases between them. This CDR3 comprises 9 residues. The CDR3 region is CASSPGPFF. CDR3 bases: TGTGCCAGCTCCCCGGGGCCTTTCTTT.

V is TRBV6-6 and J is TRBJ1-5; weak D call: TRBD1 (5 bases). The length of the CDR3 is 16 residues. The germline V and J ends were trimmed by 5 bases and 3 bases, with 17 bases remaining between them. The germline CDR1 and CDR2 sequences are MNHNY and SVGAGI (reference sequence). The CDR3 loop is CASSHRLGADNQPQHF. CDR3 nucleotide sequence: TGTGCCAGCAGTCACCGGCTAGGGGCCGACAATCAGCCCCAGCATTTT.

This clonotype showed up just a few times. The rearrangement joins TRBV7-9 to TRBJ2-7; D unresolved. The CDR3 contains 14 residues. CDR1 and CDR2 from the germline V gene are SEHNR and FQNEAQ (reference sequence). Trimming took 5 bases from V and 0 from J, leaving 11 bases between them. Written as DNA, the CDR3 is TGTGCCAGCAGCCCCGTTGCTAGCTCCTACGAGCAGTACTTC. Translating it yields CASSPVASSYEQYF.